Presented here are 24 T cell receptor beta chains from one specimen sequenced in a study of T cell responses to AZD1222 COVID-19 vaccine. This table comes from immunoSEQ multiplex PCR, and its TCRdb copy is limited to in-frame clones, with some not included. The data show 140,000 to 150,000 clones, over 80% seen once. Here the sequenced sample was peripheral blood, taken 28 days after the second AZD1222 dose. The receptors derive from an adult who received the AZD1222 COVID-19 vaccine.

The J gene is TRBJ2-1, the V gene TRBV18; D may be TRBD1 (5 bases). This CDR3 contains 15 residues. Per germline, CDR1 KGHSH and CDR2 LQKENI. Trimming shortened V by 3 bases and J by 5 bases, and 14 bases separated the two germline ends. CDR3 amino acids: CASSPTPRANNEQFF. Written as DNA, the CDR3 is TGTGCCAGCTCACCTACCCCCAGGGCCAACAATGAGCAGTTCTTC.

The J gene is TRBJ2-1, the V gene TRBV9; TRBD2 agrees at 14 bases. The CDR3 extends over 16 amino acids. V was clipped by 3 bases and J by 5 bases; unmatched bases: 4. Germline loops: CDR1 SGDLS, CDR2 YYNGEE. CDR3 sequence: CASSAVTSGRDNEQFF. CDR3 DNA sequence: TGTGCCAGCAGCGCTGTGACTAGCGGGAGGGACAATGAGCAGTTCTTC.

As concerns this clone: Other DNA sequences in this sample translate to the same CDR3. The chain uses TRBV7-6 and TRBJ1-6; D remains unclear. Trimming stripped 3 bases from V and 10 bases from J, with 10 bases between. CDR3 length: 13 residues. CDR1 is SGHVS, CDR2 FNYEAQ, per germline. The DNA for the CDR3 is TGTGCCAGCAGCTTGGAAACGGACTCACCCCTCCACTTT. Its translation is CASSLETDSPLHF.

V is TRBV7-9 and J is TRBJ1-2; TRBD1 agrees at 7 bases. From germline, CDR1 is SEHNR and CDR2 FQNEAQ (reference sequence). V lost 3 bases, J lost 4 bases, and 11 bases stayed unmatched. The CDR3 covers 16 residues. CDR3 sequence (DNA): TGTGCCAGCAGCTTGGAACTGACAGGGATCCTCTATGGCTACACCTTC. Amino acid sequence: CASSLELTGILYGYTF.

The chain carries TRBV7-6 and TRBJ2-5; 8 bases are shared with TRBD2. The CDR3 totals 15 residues. CDR1 is SGHVS and CDR2 is FNYEAQ in the germline V gene. V was pared by 3 bases and J by 5 bases, with 8 bases of the junction left unmatched. CDR3 coding DNA: TGTGCCAGCAGCTTCGGGGGGGTGAAAGGGGAGACCCAGTACTTC. Its translation: CASSFGGVKGETQYF.

The DNA of the CDR3 is TGTGCCAGCAGCGCAGGCCCTAGGGAGTACGAGCAGTACTTC. It is translated as CASSAGPREYEQYF. V and J are TRBV5-4 and TRBJ2-7; D may be TRBD2 (5 bases). The length of the CDR3 is 14 residues. V shed 4 bases and J shed 4 bases, with 15 bases lying between them. CDR1 is SGHNT and CDR2 is YYREEE in the germline V gene (reference sequence). Full variable domain (outside the CDR3, taken from reference TRBV5-4 and TRBJ2-7): ETGVTQSPTHLIKTRGQQVTLRCSSQSGHNTVSWYQQALGQGPQFIFQYYREEENGRGNFPPRFSGLQFPNYSSELNVNALELDDSALYLCASSAGPREYEQYFGPGTRLTVT.

V usage is TRBV9 and J usage is TRBJ1-1; 7 bases agree with TRBD1. Germline-derived CDR1 and CDR2 are SGDLS and YYNGEE. The CDR3 contains 14 residues. The ends lost 0 bases at V and 8 bases at J; junction bases unmatched: 7. CDR3 in amino acids: CASSVGGTAREAFF. Here the CDR3 DNA reads TGTGCCAGCAGCGTAGGAGGGACAGCGCGCGAAGCTTTCTTT.

The chain links TRBV19 to TRBJ1-1; D remains unclear. Germline values: CDR1 LNHDA, CDR2 SQIVND (reference sequence). The CDR3 has 14 residues. The V end was cut by 5 bases, the J end by 1 base, with 11 bases between. The CDR3 DNA reads TGTGCCAGTAGTCCGGGCCATGGGAACACTGAAGCTTTCTTT. It translates to CASSPGHGNTEAFF.

The V and J genes are TRBV3-1 (or the pseudogene TRBV3-2) and TRBJ2-6; TRBD2 aligns across 13 bases. The CDR3 contains 15 residues. V dropped 7 bases and J dropped 12; count of bases not matched to a gene: 9. Per germline, CDR1 LGHDT and CDR2 YNNKEL (reference sequence). CDR3 DNA sequence: TGTGCCAGCACCCGACTAGCGGGGGGCTCTTCCGTCCTGACTTTC. This translates into CASTRLAGGSSVLTF.

The chain joins TRBV29-1 to TRBJ2-5; D is ambiguous. V shed 2 bases and J shed 1 base, with 8 bases lying between them. This CDR3 contains 13 residues. Germline CDR1 SQVTM, CDR2 ANQGSEA. The CDR3 coding sequence is TGCAGCGTTGAACAGGCCTTCCAAGAGACCCAGTACTTC. Translated, it gives CSVEQAFQETQYF.

Written as DNA, the CDR3 is TGTGCCAGCAGGCCCCCGGGCGGGGGGGCGGAAGATACGCAGTATTTT. Residues: CASRPPGGGAEDTQYF. The gene calls are TRBV2 and TRBJ2-3, with 9 bases aligning to TRBD2. The J segment lost 5 bases and the V segment lost 6 bases, leaving 12 bases of the junction unmatched. Germline loops: CDR1 SNHLY, CDR2 FYNNEI. This CDR3 region has 16 residues.

CDR3 sequence: CASSPGLSQPQHF. The CDR3 DNA reads as TGTGCCAGTAGTCCCGGGTTGAGTCAGCCCCAGCATTTT. The V gene is TRBV19, the J gene TRBJ1-5; D unclear. The CDR3 contains 13 residues. Trimming took 5 bases from V and 6 from J, leaving 11 bases between them. The germline CDR1 and CDR2 sequences are LNHDA and SQIVND (reference sequence).

CDR3 protein: CATYSTVRRGFGYTF. Here the CDR3 DNA reads TGCGCCACCTACTCGACCGTGCGCAGGGGCTTTGGCTACACCTTC. V is TRBV5-1 and J is TRBJ1-2; TRBD1 is a possible D gene (6 bases). CDR3 length equals 15 residues. Germline CDR1 and CDR2: SGHRS and YFSETQ. V was shortened by 9 bases and J by 7 bases, with 25 bases between the two germline ends.

In regard to this clone: An end of the junction does not agree with germline; a read error may underlie this. The chain couples TRBV7-7 to TRBJ1-2, with D hard to call. CDR1 is SSHAT, CDR2 FNYEAQ, per germline (reference sequence). CDR3 length: 14 residues. The CDR3 DNA is TGTGCTAGCAGCTCTAGACTGACTAACTATGGCTACACCTTC. Translation gives CASSSRLTNYGYTF.

This clone was picked up a small number of times. The gene calls are TRBV7-9 and TRBJ2-1; 10 bases agree with TRBD2. This CDR3 is built from 14 residues. Germline CDR1 is SEHNR and CDR2 is FQNEAQ (reference sequence). Trimming took 5 bases from V and 11 from J; bases not matched to a gene: 9. CDR3 protein: CASSQETSGWKQFF. The CDR3 nucleotides are TGTGCCAGCAGCCAGGAGACTAGCGGGTGGAAGCAGTTCTTC.

The chain carries TRBV4-3 and TRBJ2-1; D perhaps matches TRBD2 (7 bases). CDR1 is LGHNA, CDR2 YSLEER, per germline. The CDR3 sequence is 15 residues long. V was trimmed by 1 base and J by 9 bases, leaving 16 bases between them. CDR3 DNA: TGCGCCAGCAGCCAAGTCGCGGGAGAAGGGGGTGAGCAGTTCTTC. Encoded protein: CASSQVAGEGGEQFF.

The V and J genes are TRBV9 and TRBJ2-5; TRBD2 matches at 7 bases. Trimming cost V 0 bases and J 2 bases; bases outside gene matches: 7. The germline V gene has CDR1 SGDLS and CDR2 YYNGEE. This CDR3 comprises 16 residues. CDR3 nucleotides: TGTGCCAGCAGCGTAGGGGCGGGGGACCAACAAGAGACCCAGTACTTC. Protein product: CASSVGAGDQQETQYF.

V usage is TRBV6-6 and J usage is TRBJ2-1; 11 nucleotides align to TRBD2. Germline V CDR1 and CDR2: MNHNY, SVGAGI (reference sequence). The V and J ends lost 5 bases and 3 bases, in that order; junction bases with no gene match: 6. The CDR3 totals 16 residues. The CDR3 DNA reads as TGTGCCAGCAGTCGAGCCCTAGCGGGAGGCTACAATGAGCAGTTCTTC. Translating it yields CASSRALAGGYNEQFF.

The chain carries TRBV6-1 and TRBJ1-3; D unclear. The CDR3 sequence is 15 residues long. The V gene lost 1 base and the J gene lost 0 bases, with 7 bases spanning the gap. Per the germline V gene, CDR1 is MNHNS and CDR2 is SASEGT. CDR3 coding DNA: TGTGCCAGCAGTGAAGTGAGTCGCTCTGGAAACACCATATATTTT. Encoded protein: CASSEVSRSGNTIYF.

The genes are TRBV27 and TRBJ2-1; D might be TRBD1 (6 bases). The CDR3 is 15 amino acids. Germline CDR1 MNHEY, CDR2 SMNVEV (reference sequence). The V and J ends lost 6 bases and 2 bases respectively, with 14 bases between them. CDR3 sequence (DNA): TGTGCCAGCAGCATAATACAGGGCCCCTACAATGAGCAGTTCTTC. It specifies CASSIIQGPYNEQFF.

V usage is TRBV7-9 and J usage is TRBJ2-3, with D unclear. CDR3 length equals 18 residues. With 5 bases removed from V and 1 base from J, the gap between germline ends came to 22 bases. Germline loops: CDR1 SEHNR, CDR2 FQNEAQ (reference sequence). This CDR3 is CASSHTIGQFSGTDTQYF. Written as DNA, the CDR3 is TGTGCCAGCAGCCATACCATCGGGCAGTTCTCTGGCACAGATACGCAGTATTTT.

The V call is TRBV6-5, the J call TRBJ1-2, with no clear D. In germline, CDR1 is MNHEY, CDR2 SVGAGI. V lost 0 bases to trimming and J lost 2 bases, with 7 bases between them. The CDR3 runs to 14 residues. This chain's CDR3 is CASSYSLSNYGYTF. The CDR3 region has the DNA TGTGCCAGCAGTTACTCTCTAAGCAACTATGGCTACACCTTC.

The chain has TRBV9 and TRBJ1-5; 9 bases align to TRBD1. V dropped 1 base and J dropped 3; count of bases not matched to a gene: 2. The CDR3 has 15 residues. The germline gives CDR1 SGDLS, CDR2 YYNGEE. The CDR3 DNA is TGTGCCAGCAGCGTATGGGACAGGGACAATCAGCCCCAGCATTTT. Translated: CASSVWDRDNQPQHF. Together with reference TRBV9 and TRBJ1-5, the CDR3 gives the full variable domain: DSGVTQTPKHLITATGQRVTLRCSPRSGDLSVYWYQQSLDQGLQFLIQYYNGEERAKGNILERFSAQQFPDLHSELNLSSLELGDSALYFCASSVWDRDNQPQHFGDGTRLSIL.

This clone was found once. The chain combines TRBV9 with TRBJ1-1; 7 bases line up with TRBD1. Germline V gene data show CDR1 as SGDLS and CDR2 as YYNGEE. This CDR3 spans 13 amino acids. V was pared by 3 bases and J by 8 bases, with 7 bases of the junction left unmatched. The CDR3 nucleotides read TGTGCCAGCAGCGCCCTAGTGGACAGGGAAGCTTTCTTT. Its translation is CASSALVDREAFF. Full variable domain (remainder filled in from reference TRBV9 and TRBJ1-1): DSGVTQTPKHLITATGQRVTLRCSPRSGDLSVYWYQQSLDQGLQFLIQYYNGEERAKGNILERFSAQQFPDLHSELNLSSLELGDSALYFCASSALVDREAFFGQGTRLTVV.